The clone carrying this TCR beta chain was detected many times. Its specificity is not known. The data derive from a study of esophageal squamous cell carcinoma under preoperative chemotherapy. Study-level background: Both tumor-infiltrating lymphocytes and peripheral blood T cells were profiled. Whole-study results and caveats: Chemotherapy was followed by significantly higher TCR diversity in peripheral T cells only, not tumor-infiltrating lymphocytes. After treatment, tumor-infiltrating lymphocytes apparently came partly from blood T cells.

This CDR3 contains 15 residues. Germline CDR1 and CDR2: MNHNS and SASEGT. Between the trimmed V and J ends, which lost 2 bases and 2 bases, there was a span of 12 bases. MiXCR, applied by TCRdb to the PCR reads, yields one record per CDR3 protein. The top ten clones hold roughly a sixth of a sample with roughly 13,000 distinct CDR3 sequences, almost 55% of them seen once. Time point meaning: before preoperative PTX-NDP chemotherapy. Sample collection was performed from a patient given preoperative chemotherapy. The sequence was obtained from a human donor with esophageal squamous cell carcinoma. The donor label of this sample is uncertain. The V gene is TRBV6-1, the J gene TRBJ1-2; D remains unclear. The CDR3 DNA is TGTGCCAGCAGTGAACTGGAGACGGGAAACTATGGCTACACCTTC. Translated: CASSELETGNYGYTF.